This record covers a single TCR beta chain. What it binds is unknown. Patients with ophthalmopathy all had a Clinical Activity Score of at least 3, a NOSPECS grade of at least 4 and duration under 3 months. Patients showing uncontrolled infection, other autoimmune disease, pregnancy or lactation were ineligible. This sample stems from a study of T cells in Graves' hyperthyroidism and ophthalmopathy. Findings and caveats of the study: In blood, most of the thyroid clonotypes expanded above 0.001 were also present. Model predictions of ophthalmopathy came a median around 6.5 months before onset.

This CDR3 is 13 amino acids long. Per the germline V gene, CDR1 is SGHRS and CDR2 is YFSETQ. The ends lost 4 bases at V and 6 bases at J; junction bases unmatched: 4. Amplification targeted TCR beta CDR3 regions from RNA transcripts. HTBI primers were the set used in a first-round RT-PCR of the TCR CDR3. TCRdb ran MiXCR on the multiplex PCR reads and lists one entry per CDR3 protein. The repertoire consists of about 640,000 distinct CDR3 sequences, with less than 25% occurring once and the leading ten covering more than 30%. The rearrangement joins TRBV5-1 to TRBJ2-4, with 7 bases fitting TRBD2. Specimen: blood. This receptor was identified in a man aged 30-40 years with Graves' ophthalmopathy. The CDR3 coding sequence is TGCGCCAGCAGCGCCAGGGAGGGAAACATTCAGTACTTC. Residues: CASSAREGNIQYF.